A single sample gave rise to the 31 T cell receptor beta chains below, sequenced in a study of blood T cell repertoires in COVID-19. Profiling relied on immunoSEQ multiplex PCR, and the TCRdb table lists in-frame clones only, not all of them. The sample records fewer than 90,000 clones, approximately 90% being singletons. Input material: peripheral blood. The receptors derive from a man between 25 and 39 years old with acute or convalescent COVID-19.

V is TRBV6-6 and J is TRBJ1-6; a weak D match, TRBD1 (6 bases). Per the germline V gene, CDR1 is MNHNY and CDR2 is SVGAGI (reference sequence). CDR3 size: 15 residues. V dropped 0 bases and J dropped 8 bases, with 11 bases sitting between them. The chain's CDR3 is CASSYSGGADSPLHF. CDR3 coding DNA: TGTGCCAGCAGTTACTCGGGGGGGGCGGATTCACCCCTCCACTTT.

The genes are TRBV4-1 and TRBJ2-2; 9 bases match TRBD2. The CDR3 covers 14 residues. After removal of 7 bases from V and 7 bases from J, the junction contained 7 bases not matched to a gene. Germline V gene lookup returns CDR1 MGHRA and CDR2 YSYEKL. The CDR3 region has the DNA TGCGCCAGCACCTTTAGCGGGAGCAGCGGGGAGCTGTTTTTT. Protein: CASTFSGSSGELFF.

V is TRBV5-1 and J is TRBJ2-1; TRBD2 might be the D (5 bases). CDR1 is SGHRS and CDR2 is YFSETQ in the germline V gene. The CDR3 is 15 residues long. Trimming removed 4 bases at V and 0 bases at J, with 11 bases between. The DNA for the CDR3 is TGCGCCAGCAGCAACCCCGGGGACTCCTACAATGAGCAGTTCTTC. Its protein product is CASSNPGDSYNEQFF.

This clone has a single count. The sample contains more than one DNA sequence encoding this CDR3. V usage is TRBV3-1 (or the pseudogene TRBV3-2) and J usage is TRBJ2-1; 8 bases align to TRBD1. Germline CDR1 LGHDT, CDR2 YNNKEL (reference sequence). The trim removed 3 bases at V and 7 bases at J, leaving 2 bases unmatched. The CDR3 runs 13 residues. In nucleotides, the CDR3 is TGTGCCAGCAGCCAGGACAGGGAGAATGAGCAGTTCTTC. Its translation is CASSQDRENEQFF.

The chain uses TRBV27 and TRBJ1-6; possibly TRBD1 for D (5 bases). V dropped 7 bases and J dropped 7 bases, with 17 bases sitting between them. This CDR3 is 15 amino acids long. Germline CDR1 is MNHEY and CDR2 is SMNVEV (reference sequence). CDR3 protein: CASKQGGGVNSPLHF. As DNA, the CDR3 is TGTGCCAGCAAACAAGGCGGGGGTGTGAATTCACCCCTCCACTTT.

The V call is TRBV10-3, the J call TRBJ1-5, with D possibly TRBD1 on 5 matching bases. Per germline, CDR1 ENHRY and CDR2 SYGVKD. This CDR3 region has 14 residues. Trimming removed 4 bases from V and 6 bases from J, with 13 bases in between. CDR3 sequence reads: CAISASLGLQPQHF. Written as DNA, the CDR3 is TGTGCCATCAGTGCTTCGTTGGGGCTTCAGCCCCAGCATTTT.

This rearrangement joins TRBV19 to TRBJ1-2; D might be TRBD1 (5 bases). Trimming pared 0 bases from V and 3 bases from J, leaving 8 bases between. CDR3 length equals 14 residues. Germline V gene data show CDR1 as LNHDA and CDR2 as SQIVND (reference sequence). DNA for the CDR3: TGTGCCAGTAGTATAGAAGGGGCGTACTATGGCTACACCTTC. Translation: CASSIEGAYYGYTF.

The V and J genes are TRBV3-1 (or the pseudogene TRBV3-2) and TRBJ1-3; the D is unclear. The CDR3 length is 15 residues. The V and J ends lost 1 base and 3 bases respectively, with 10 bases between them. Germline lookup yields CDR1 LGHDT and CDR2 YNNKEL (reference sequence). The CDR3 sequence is CASSQGSTGGNTIYF. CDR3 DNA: TGTGCCAGCAGCCAAGGATCTACGGGTGGAAACACCATATATTTT.

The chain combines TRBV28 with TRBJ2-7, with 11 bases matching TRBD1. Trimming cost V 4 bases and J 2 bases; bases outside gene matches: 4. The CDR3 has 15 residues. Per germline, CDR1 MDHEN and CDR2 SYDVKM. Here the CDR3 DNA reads TGTGCCAGCAGTTCACCGGGACAGGGGGCCTACGAGCAGTACTTC. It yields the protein CASSSPGQGAYEQYF.

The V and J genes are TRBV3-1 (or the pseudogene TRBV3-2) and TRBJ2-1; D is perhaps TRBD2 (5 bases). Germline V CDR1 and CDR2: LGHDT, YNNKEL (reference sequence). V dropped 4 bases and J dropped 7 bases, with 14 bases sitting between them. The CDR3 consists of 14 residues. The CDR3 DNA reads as TGTGCCAGCAGCCCACAAGGGAGAGGGAATGAGCAGTTCTTC. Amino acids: CASSPQGRGNEQFF.

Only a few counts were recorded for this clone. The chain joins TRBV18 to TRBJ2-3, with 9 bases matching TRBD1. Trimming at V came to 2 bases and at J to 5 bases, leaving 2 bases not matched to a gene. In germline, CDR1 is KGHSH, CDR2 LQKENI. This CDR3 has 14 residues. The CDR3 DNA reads TGTGCCAGCTCACCAGGGACAGGGAGAGATACGCAGTATTTT. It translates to CASSPGTGRDTQYF.

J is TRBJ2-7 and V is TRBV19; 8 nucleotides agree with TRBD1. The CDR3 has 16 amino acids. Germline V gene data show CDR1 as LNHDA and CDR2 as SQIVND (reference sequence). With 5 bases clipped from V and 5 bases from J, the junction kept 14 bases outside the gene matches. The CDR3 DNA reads TGTGCCAGTAGTCCGAGAGGGGGACAGGTTGTTGACGAGCAGTACTTC. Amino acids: CASSPRGGQVVDEQYF.

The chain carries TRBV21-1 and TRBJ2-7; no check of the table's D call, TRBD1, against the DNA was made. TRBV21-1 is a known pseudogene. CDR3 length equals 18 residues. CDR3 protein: CASSKTLIRSDRGYEQYF. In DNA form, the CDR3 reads TGTGCCAGCAGCAAAACCTTAATACGGTCGGACAGGGGTTACGAGCAGTACTTC.

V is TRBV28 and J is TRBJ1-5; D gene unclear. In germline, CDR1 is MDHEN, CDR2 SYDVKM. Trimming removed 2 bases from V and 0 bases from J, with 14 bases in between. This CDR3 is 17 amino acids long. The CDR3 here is CASSLRASGYSNQPQHF. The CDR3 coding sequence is TGTGCCAGCAGTTTACGGGCTTCGGGGTATAGCAATCAGCCCCAGCATTTT.

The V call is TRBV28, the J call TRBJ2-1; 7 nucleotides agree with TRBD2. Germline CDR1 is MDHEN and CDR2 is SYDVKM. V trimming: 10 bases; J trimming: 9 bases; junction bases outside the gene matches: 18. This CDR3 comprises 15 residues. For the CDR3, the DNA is TGTGCCACCCTTACTGGGGGGGTCAGGGTAGCTGAGCAGTTCTTC. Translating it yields CATLTGGVRVAEQFF.

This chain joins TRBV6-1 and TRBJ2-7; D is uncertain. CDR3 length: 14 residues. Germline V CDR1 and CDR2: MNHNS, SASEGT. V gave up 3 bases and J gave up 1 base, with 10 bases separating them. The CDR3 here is CASSDFGFSYEQYF. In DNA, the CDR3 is TGTGCCAGCAGTGATTTCGGGTTTTCCTACGAGCAGTACTTC.

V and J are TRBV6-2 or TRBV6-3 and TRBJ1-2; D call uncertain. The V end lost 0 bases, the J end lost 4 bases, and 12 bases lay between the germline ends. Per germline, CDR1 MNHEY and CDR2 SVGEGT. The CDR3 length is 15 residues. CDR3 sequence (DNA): TGTGCCAGCAGTTACTCCCCAGTCAGCGTCTATGGCTACACCTTC. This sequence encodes CASSYSPVSVYGYTF.

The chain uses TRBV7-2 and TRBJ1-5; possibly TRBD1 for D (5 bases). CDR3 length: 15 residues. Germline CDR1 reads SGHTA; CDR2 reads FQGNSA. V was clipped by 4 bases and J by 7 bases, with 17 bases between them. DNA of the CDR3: TGTGCCAGCAGCTCCGATCTCGCATGGGGCCAGCCCCAGCATTTT. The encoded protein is CASSSDLAWGQPQHF.

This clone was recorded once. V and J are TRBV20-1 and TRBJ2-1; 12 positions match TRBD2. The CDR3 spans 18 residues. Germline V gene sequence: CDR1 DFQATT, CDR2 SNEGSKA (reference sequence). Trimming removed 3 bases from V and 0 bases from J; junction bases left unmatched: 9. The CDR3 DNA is TGCAGTGCTAGTCCGGCTAGCGGGAGGGTCCGCTCCTACAATGAGCAGTTCTTC. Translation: CSASPASGRVRSYNEQFF.

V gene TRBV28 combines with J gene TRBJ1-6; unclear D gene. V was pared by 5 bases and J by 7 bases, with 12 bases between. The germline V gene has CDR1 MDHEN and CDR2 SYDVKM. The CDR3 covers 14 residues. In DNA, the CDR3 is TGTGCCAGCAGTCCCCGGAGGACCAATTCACCCCTCCACTTT. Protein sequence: CASSPRRTNSPLHF.

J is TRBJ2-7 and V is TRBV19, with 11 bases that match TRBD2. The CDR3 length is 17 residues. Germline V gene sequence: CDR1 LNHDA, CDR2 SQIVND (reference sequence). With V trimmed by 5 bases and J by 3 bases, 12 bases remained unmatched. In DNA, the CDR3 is TGTGCCAGTAGTGCCGGGACTAGCGGTGTATTAGTCTACGAGCAGTACTTC. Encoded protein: CASSAGTSGVLVYEQYF. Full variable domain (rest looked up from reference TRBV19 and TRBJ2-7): DGGITQSPKYLFRKEGQNVTLSCEQNLNHDAMYWYRQDPGQGLRLIYYSQIVNDFQKGDIAEGYSVSREKKESFPLTVTSAQKNPTAFYLCASSAGTSGVLVYEQYFGPGTRLTVT.

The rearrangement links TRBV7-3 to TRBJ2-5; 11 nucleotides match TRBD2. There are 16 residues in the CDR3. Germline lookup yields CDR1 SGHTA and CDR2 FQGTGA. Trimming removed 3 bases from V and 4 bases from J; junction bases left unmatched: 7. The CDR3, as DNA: TGTGCCAGCAGCTTGAGTAGCGGGAGGGCCGGAGAGACCCAGTACTTC. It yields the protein CASSLSSGRAGETQYF.

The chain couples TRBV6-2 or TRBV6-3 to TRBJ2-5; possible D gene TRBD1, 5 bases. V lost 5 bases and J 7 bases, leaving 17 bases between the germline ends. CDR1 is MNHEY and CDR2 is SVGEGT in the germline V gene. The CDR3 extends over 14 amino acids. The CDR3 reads CASSGSVSTGTQYF. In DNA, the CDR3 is TGTGCCAGCAGTGGCAGCGTGAGCACAGGGACCCAGTACTTC.

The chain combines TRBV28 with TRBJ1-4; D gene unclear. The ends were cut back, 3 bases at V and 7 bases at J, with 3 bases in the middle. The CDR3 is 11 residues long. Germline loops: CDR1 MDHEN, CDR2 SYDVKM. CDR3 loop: CASSFGEKLFF. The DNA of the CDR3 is TGTGCCAGCAGTTTCGGTGAAAAACTGTTTTTT.

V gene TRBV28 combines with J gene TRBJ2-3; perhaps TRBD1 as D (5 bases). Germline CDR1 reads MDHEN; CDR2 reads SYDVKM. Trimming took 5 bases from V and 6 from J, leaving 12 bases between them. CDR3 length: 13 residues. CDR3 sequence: CASSPPRADTQYF. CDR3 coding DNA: TGTGCCAGCAGTCCCCCCAGGGCCGATACGCAGTATTTT. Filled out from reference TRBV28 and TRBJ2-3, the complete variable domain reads DVKVTQSSRYLVKRTGEKVFLECVQDMDHENMFWYRQDPGLGLRLIYFSYDVKMKEKGDIPEGYSVSREKKERFSLILESASTNQTSMYLCASSPPRADTQYFGPGTRLTVL.

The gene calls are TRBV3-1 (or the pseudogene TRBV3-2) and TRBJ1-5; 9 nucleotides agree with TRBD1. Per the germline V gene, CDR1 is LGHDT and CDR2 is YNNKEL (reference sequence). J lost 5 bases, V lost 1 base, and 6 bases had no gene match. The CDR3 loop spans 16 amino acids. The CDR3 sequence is CASSQAGTGRDQPQHF. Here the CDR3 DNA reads TGTGCCAGCAGCCAAGCCGGGACAGGGCGGGATCAGCCCCAGCATTTT.

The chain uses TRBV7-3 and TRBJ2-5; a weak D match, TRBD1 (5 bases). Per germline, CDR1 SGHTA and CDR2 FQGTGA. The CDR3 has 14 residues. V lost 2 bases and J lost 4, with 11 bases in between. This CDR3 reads CASSLSGYGETQYF. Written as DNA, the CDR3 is TGTGCCAGCAGCTTATCAGGGTATGGAGAGACCCAGTACTTC.

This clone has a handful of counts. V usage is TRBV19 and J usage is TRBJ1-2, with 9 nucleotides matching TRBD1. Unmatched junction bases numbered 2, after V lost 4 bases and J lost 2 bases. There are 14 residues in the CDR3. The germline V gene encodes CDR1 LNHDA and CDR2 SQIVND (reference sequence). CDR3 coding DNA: TGTGCCAGTAGTAGCGACAGGGGGAACTATGGCTACACCTTC. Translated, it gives CASSSDRGNYGYTF.

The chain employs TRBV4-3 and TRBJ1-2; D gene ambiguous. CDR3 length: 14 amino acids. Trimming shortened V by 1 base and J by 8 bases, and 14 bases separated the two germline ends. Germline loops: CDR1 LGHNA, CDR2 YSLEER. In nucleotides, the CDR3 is TGCGCCAGCAGCCAAGGAGGCGGCTCTTCGGGCTACACCTTC. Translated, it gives CASSQGGGSSGYTF.

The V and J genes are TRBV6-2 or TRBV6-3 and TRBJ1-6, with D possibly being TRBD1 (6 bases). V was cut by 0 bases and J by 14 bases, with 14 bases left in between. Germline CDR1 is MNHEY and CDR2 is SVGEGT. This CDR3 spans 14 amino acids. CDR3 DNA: TGTGCCAGCAGTTACTCCCGGACAGTCCCTACCCTCCACTTT. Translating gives CASSYSRTVPTLHF.

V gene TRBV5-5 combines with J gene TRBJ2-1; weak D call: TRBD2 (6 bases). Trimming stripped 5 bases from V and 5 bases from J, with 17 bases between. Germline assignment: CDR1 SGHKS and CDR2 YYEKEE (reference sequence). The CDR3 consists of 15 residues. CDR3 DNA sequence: TGTGCCAGCAGTAGAAGCCTAGCGCCTAACAATGAGCAGTTCTTC. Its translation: CASSRSLAPNNEQFF. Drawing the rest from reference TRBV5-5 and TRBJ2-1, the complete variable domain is DAGVTQSPTHLIKTRGQQVTLRCSPISGHKSVSWYQQVLGQGPQFIFQYYEKEERGRGNFPDRFSARQFPNYSSELNVNALLLGDSALYLCASSRSLAPNNEQFFGPGTRLTVL.